The sequence of this TCR beta chain was determined in a study of shared clonotypes between healthy human individuals. Whole-study results and caveats: In a handful of donors, approximately 5% of naive CD4 clonotypes appeared in common.

Sequenced by immunoSEQ multiplex PCR; TCRdb stores in-frame clones only, minus some. Of hundreds of thousands of clones in the sample, approximately 79% were seen once. This clone has only one observation. Its antigen remains unidentified. With 0 bases removed from V and 5 bases from J, the gap between germline ends came to 14 bases. CDR3 length equals 16 residues. CDR1 MGHRA and CDR2 YSYEKL come from the germline V gene. The clonotype comes from a woman between 25 and 40 years old in good health. Sequencing was carried out using memory CD4+ T cells sorted from blood. Regarding subset: CD45RA-negative fraction. The V and J genes are TRBV4-1 and TRBJ2-4, with no clear D. CDR3 nucleotide sequence: TGCGCCAGCAGCCAAGATCCCGCAGGTCGCCAAAACATTCAGTACTTC. Protein product: CASSQDPAGRQNIQYF.